The next 12 T cell receptor beta chains were all read from a single sample in a study of shared clonotypes between healthy human individuals. The method was immunoSEQ multiplex PCR; TCRdb's version includes in-frame clones alone and lacks a portion of them. The table includes roughly 2.4 million clones, approximately 96% detected once. The source material was naive CD4+ T cells sorted from blood. The subset here: CD45RA+ positively selected. Receptors were obtained from a man aged 18 to 29 in good health.

This clone appeared a single time. The CDR3 DNA reads TGTGCCAGCAGCTTGCGGGAGAGAGTCTACAATGAGCAGTTCTTC. Amino acids: CASSLRERVYNEQFF. The V and J genes are TRBV7-2 and TRBJ2-1; TRBD2 agrees at 7 bases. The trim removed 3 bases at V and 3 bases at J, leaving 5 bases unmatched. CDR1 is SGHTA and CDR2 is FQGNSA in the germline V gene. CDR3 length: 15 residues.

This clone was seen just once. The gene calls are TRBV2 and TRBJ1-2, with TRBD1 matching 10 bases. Germline loops: CDR1 SNHLY, CDR2 FYNNEI. There are 17 residues in the CDR3. Trimming removed 2 bases from V and 4 bases from J; junction bases left unmatched: 10. CDR3 residues: CASSERSRDRGLYGYTF. The DNA of the CDR3 is TGTGCCAGCAGTGAACGATCGAGAGACAGGGGGCTCTATGGCTACACCTTC. Full variable domain (missing parts from reference TRBV2 and TRBJ1-2): EPEVTQTPSHQVTQMGQEVILRCVPISNHLYFYWYRQILGQKVEFLVSFYNNEISEKSEIFDDQFSVERPDGSNFTLKIRSTKLEDSAMYFCASSERSRDRGLYGYTFGSGTRLTVV.

This rearrangement joins TRBV2 to TRBJ2-7; D ambiguous. The CDR3 consists of 12 residues. Germline assignment: CDR1 SNHLY and CDR2 FYNNEI. With 6 bases removed from V and 7 bases from J, the gap between germline ends came to 13 bases. CDR3 DNA sequence: TGTGCCAGCAGGAAGCCCGGTACTGAGCAGTACTTC. This translates into CASRKPGTEQYF. Drawing the rest from reference TRBV2 and TRBJ2-7, the complete variable domain is EPEVTQTPSHQVTQMGQEVILRCVPISNHLYFYWYRQILGQKVEFLVSFYNNEISEKSEIFDDQFSVERPDGSNFTLKIRSTKLEDSAMYFCASRKPGTEQYFGPGTRLTVT.

This chain connects TRBV7-9 to TRBJ1-1, with 8 bases matching TRBD1. The junction had 17 bases not matched to a gene; V was cut back by 4 bases and J by 4 bases. CDR3 length: 18 amino acids. The V gene's germline CDR1 is SEHNR and CDR2 FQNEAQ (reference sequence). Here the CDR3 reads CASSSGQGRKWEVTEAFF. CDR3 sequence (DNA): TGTGCCAGCAGCTCCGGACAGGGAAGAAAGTGGGAGGTCACTGAAGCTTTCTTT.

This rearrangement joins TRBV7-9 to TRBJ2-5; TRBD1 or TRBD2 may be the D gene (5 bases each). Germline values: CDR1 SEHNR, CDR2 FQNEAQ (reference sequence). Trimming removed 5 bases at V and 2 bases at J, with 9 bases between. The CDR3 spans 13 residues. CDR3 protein: CASSRDGQETQYF. CDR3 DNA sequence: TGTGCCAGCAGCCGGGACGGACAAGAGACCCAGTACTTC.

This chain uses TRBV5-6 with TRBJ1-2; tentatively, D is TRBD1 (6 bases). Trimming took off 2 bases at V and 6 bases at J, with 20 bases between the two ends. Per germline, CDR1 SGHDT and CDR2 YYEEEE. There are 16 residues in the CDR3. The CDR3 DNA follows: TGTGCCAGCAGCTTCGCCTTAGGACAGCCGAGACATGGCTACACCTTC. Its translation is CASSFALGQPRHGYTF.

V is TRBV5-6 and J is TRBJ1-2, with D tentatively TRBD1 (6 bases). V lost 4 bases to trimming and J lost 4 bases, with 11 bases between them. Per germline, CDR1 SGHDT and CDR2 YYEEEE. The CDR3 loop spans 13 amino acids. Written as DNA, the CDR3 is TGTGCCAGCAGCGGAGAGGGGGGCTATGGCTACACCTTC. The encoded protein is CASSGEGGYGYTF. Full variable domain (rest looked up from reference TRBV5-6 and TRBJ1-2): DAGVTQSPTHLIKTRGQQVTLRCSPKSGHDTVSWYQQALGQGPQFIFQYYEEEERQRGNFPDRFSGHQFPNYSSELNVNALLLGDSALYLCASSGEGGYGYTFGSGTRLTVV.

V gene TRBV7-6 combines with J gene TRBJ2-5; TRBD2 might be the D (5 bases). The length of the CDR3 is 12 residues. Germline V gene sequence: CDR1 SGHVS, CDR2 FNYEAQ. The V and J ends lost 3 bases and 4 bases respectively, with 6 bases between them. In nucleotides, the CDR3 is TGTGCCAGCAGCTTTGCGGGAGAGACCCAGTACTTC. Translation: CASSFAGETQYF.

This clone was picked up one time. V usage is TRBV10-3 and J usage is TRBJ2-1; 8 bases agree with TRBD1. V lost 4 bases and J lost 6; bases outside the gene matches: 14. This CDR3 is built from 17 residues. The germline V gene has CDR1 ENHRY and CDR2 SYGVKD. The CDR3 DNA is TGTGCCATCAGTGTAGGTACCGGGACAGGTACTGGCAATGAGCAGTTCTTC. Amino acid sequence: CAISVGTGTGTGNEQFF.

The genes are TRBV7-9 and TRBJ2-1; 9 bases match TRBD2. The junction had 7 bases not matched to a gene; V was cut back by 2 bases and J by 5 bases. CDR1 SEHNR and CDR2 FQNEAQ come from the germline V gene (reference sequence). The CDR3 is 16 residues long. The CDR3 DNA is TGTGCCAGCAGCTTATCCAGCGGGAGGAGGCACAATGAGCAGTTCTTC. Encoded protein: CASSLSSGRRHNEQFF.

J is TRBJ2-1 and V is TRBV5-1; TRBD1 matches at 8 bases. Per the germline V gene, CDR1 is SGHRS and CDR2 is YFSETQ. This CDR3 has 15 residues. V lost 4 bases, J lost 4 bases, and 7 bases stayed unmatched. CDR3 bases: TGCGCCAGCAGCGTGACAGGGGAGCAGTACAATGAGCAGTTCTTC. This codes for CASSVTGEQYNEQFF. Variable domain in full (rest from reference TRBV5-1 and TRBJ2-1): KAGVTQTPRYLIKTRGQQVTLSCSPISGHRSVSWYQQTPGQGLQFLFEYFSETQRNKGNFPGRFSGRQFSNSRSEMNVSTLELGDSALYLCASSVTGEQYNEQFFGPGTRLTVL.

The chain combines TRBV11-2 with TRBJ2-3; TRBD1 might be the D (5 bases). The V and J ends lost 1 base and 5 bases respectively, with 7 bases between them. The CDR3 runs to 13 residues. Germline CDR1 is SGHAT and CDR2 is FQNNGV. CDR3 nucleotide sequence: TGTGCCAGCAGCTTAGCAGGGCAAGATACGCAGTATTTT. Protein sequence: CASSLAGQDTQYF.